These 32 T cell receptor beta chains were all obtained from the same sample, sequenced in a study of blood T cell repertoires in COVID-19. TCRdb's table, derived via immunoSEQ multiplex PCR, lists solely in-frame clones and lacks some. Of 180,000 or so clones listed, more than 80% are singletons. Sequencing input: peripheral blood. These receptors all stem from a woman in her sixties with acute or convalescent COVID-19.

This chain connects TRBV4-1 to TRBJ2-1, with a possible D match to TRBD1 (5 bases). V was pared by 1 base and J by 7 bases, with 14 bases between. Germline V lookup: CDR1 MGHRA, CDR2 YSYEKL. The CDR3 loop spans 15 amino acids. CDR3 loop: CASSQVPMGPNEQFF. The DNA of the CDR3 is TGCGCCAGCAGCCAAGTACCCATGGGGCCTAATGAGCAGTTCTTC.

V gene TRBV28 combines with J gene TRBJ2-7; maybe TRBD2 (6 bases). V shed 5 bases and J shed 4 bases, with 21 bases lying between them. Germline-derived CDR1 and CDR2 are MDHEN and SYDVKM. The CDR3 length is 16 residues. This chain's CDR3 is CASSPAGGSVSYEQYF. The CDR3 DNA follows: TGTGCCAGCAGTCCCGCCGGGGGTTCTGTCTCTTACGAGCAGTACTTC.

CDR3 nucleotide sequence: TGTGCCAGCTGCCTGTTTGAGACAGAGGAAGCTTTCTTT. Its translation is CASCLFETEEAFF. The chain has TRBV6-5 and TRBJ1-1; possibly TRBD1 for D (5 bases). CDR1 MNHEY and CDR2 SVGAGI come from the germline V gene. The V and J ends lost 8 bases and 8 bases respectively, with 18 bases between them. The CDR3 sequence is 13 residues long.

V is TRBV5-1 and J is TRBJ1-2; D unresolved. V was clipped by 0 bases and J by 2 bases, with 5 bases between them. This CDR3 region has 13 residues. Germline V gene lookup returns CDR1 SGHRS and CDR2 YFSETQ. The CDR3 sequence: CASSLAANYGYTF. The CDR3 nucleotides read TGCGCCAGCAGCTTGGCAGCGAACTATGGCTACACCTTC.

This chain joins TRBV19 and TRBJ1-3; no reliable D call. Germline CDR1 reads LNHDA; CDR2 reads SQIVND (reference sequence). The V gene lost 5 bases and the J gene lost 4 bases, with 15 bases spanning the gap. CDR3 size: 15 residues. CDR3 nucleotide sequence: TGTGCCAGTAGTCCGGGAGCTCATAGAGGAAACACCATATATTTT. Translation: CASSPGAHRGNTIYF. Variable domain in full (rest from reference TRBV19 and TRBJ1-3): DGGITQSPKYLFRKEGQNVTLSCEQNLNHDAMYWYRQDPGQGLRLIYYSQIVNDFQKGDIAEGYSVSREKKESFPLTVTSAQKNPTAFYLCASSPGAHRGNTIYFGEGSWLTVV.

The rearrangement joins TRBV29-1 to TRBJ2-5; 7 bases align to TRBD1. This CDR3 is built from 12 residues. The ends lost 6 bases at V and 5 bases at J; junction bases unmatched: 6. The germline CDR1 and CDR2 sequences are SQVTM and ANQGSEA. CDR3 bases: TGCAGCGTGGAACAGGGGCCGGAGACCCAGTACTTC. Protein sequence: CSVEQGPETQYF.

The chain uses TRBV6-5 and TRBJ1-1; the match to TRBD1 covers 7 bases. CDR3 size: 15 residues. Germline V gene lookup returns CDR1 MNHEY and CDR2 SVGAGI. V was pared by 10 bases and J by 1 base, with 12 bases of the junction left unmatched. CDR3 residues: CATRRGPSGNTEAFF. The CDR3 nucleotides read TGTGCCACGCGGAGGGGGCCCAGCGGGAACACTGAAGCTTTCTTT.

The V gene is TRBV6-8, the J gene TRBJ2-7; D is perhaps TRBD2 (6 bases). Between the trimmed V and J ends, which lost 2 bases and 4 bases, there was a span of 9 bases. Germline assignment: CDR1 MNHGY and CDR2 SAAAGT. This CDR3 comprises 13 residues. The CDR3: CASSYPEGYEQYF. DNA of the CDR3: TGTGCCAGCAGTTACCCGGAGGGGTACGAGCAGTACTTC.

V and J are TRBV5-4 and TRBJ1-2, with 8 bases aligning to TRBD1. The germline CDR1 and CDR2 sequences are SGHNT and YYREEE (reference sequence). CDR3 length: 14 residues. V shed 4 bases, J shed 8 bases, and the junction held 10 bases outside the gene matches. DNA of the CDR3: TGTGCCAGCAGCCTACAGGGGGTAGTAGGAGGCTACACCTTC. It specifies CASSLQGVVGGYTF.

DNA of the CDR3: TGTGCCAGCAGCCCAACAGGGTTGGGCTACGAGCAGTACGTC. Translating gives CASSPTGLGYEQYV. The V gene is TRBV5-8, the J gene TRBJ2-7; perhaps TRBD1 as D (6 bases). CDR3 size: 14 residues. Germline lookup yields CDR1 SGHTS and CDR2 YDEGEE. The V and J ends lost 4 bases and 3 bases respectively, with 14 bases between them.

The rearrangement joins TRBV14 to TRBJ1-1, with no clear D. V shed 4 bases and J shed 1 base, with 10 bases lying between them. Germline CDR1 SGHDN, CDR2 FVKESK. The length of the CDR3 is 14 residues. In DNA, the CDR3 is TGTGCCAGCAGCCCGACATATTGGAACACTGAAGCTTTCTTT. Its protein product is CASSPTYWNTEAFF.

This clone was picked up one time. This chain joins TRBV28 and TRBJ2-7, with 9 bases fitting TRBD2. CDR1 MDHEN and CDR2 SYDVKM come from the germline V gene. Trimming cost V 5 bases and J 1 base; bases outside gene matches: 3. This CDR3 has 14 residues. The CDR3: CASSRSGRSYEQYF. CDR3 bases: TGTGCCAGCAGTCGAAGCGGGAGGTCCTACGAGCAGTACTTC.

The CDR3 reads CASSILPGQGKSQPQHF. The CDR3, as DNA: TGTGCCAGTAGTATCCTCCCTGGACAGGGGAAGAGTCAGCCCCAGCATTTT. The chain couples TRBV19 to TRBJ1-5, with 9 bases identical to TRBD1. The CDR3 totals 17 residues. J lost 6 bases, V lost 3 bases, and 12 bases had no gene match. The germline CDR1 and CDR2 sequences are LNHDA and SQIVND (reference sequence).

CDR3 loop: CASSSGRDSPLEQYF. CDR3 in DNA: TGTGCCAGCAGCTCCGGACGGGACTCCCCCCTCGAGCAGTACTTC. The chain links TRBV28 to TRBJ2-7; D might be TRBD2 (6 bases). CDR3 length equals 15 residues. Between the trimmed V and J ends, which lost 6 bases and 6 bases, there was a span of 21 bases. Germline V lookup: CDR1 MDHEN, CDR2 SYDVKM.

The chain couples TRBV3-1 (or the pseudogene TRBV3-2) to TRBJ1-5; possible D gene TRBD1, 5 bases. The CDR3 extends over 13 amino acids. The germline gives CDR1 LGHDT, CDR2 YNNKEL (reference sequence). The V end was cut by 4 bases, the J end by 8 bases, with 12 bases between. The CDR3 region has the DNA TGTGCCAGCAGCCCCGACAGCAAGGAGCCCCAGCATTTT. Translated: CASSPDSKEPQHF.

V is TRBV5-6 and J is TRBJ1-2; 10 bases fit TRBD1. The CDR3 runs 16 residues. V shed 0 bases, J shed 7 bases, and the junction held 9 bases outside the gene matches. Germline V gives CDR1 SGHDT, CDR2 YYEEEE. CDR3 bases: TGTGCCAGCAGCTTGGGACAGGGGGCATCCGGATCTGGCTACACCTTC. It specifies CASSLGQGASGSGYTF.

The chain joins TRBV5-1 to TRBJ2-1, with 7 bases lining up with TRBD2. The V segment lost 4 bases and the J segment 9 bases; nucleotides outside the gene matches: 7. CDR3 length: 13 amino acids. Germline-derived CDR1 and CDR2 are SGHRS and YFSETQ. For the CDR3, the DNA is TGCGCCAGCAGCCTAACTAGCGAGGGTGAGCAGTTCTTC. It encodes CASSLTSEGEQFF.

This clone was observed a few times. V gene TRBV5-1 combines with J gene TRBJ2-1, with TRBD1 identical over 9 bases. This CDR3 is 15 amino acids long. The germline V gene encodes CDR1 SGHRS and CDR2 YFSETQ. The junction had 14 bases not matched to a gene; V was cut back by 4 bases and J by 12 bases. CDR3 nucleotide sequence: TGCGCCAGCAGCCTACAGGGGGCGTCCCACGCGGGGCAGTTCTTC. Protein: CASSLQGASHAGQFF.

Here the CDR3 DNA reads TGTGCCAGCAGTGAAATTCGGAACACTGAAGCTTTCTTT. Translated, it gives CASSEIRNTEAFF. This rearrangement joins TRBV6-1 to TRBJ1-1; D not certain. V was pared by 2 bases and J by 1 base, with 5 bases between. This CDR3 is 13 amino acids long. Germline loops: CDR1 MNHNS, CDR2 SASEGT.

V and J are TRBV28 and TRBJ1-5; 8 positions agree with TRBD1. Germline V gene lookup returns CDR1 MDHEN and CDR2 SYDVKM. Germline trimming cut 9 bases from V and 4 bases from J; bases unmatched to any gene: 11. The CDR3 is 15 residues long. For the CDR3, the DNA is TGTGCCAGTAACCGGCGACAGGGGCGGAATCAGCCCCAGCATTTT. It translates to CASNRRQGRNQPQHF.

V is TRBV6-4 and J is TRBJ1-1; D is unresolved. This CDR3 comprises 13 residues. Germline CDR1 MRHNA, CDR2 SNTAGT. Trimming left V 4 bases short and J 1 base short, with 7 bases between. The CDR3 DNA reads TGTGCCAGCAGTGCCAACAGGAACACTGAAGCTTTCTTT. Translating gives CASSANRNTEAFF.

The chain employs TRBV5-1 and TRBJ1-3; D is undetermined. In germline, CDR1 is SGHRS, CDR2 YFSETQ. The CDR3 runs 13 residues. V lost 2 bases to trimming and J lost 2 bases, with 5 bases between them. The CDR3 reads CASSLLAGNTIYF. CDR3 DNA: TGCGCCAGCAGCTTACTGGCTGGAAACACCATATATTTT.

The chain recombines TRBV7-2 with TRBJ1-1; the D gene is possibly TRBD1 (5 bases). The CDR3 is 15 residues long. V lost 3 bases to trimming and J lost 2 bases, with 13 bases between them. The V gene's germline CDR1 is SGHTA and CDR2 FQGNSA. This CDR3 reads CASSLPRGTNTEAFF. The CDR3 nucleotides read TGTGCCAGCAGCTTGCCTCGGGGGACTAACACTGAAGCTTTCTTT.

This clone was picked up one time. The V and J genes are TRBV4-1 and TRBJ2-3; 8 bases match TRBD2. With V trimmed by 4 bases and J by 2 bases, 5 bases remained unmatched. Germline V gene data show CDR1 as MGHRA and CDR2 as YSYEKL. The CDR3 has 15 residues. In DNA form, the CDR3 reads TGCGCCAGCAGCCTCGGTAGCGGGGTCACAGATACGCAGTATTTT. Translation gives CASSLGSGVTDTQYF.

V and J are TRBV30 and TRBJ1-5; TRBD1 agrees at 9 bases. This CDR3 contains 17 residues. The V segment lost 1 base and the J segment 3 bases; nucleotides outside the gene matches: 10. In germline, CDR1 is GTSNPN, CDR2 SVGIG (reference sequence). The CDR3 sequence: CAWSAHSTGGINQPQHF. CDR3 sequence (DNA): TGTGCCTGGAGTGCGCACTCCACAGGGGGCATCAATCAGCCCCAGCATTTT. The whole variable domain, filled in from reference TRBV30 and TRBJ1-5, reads SQTIHQWPATLVQPVGSPLSLECTVEGTSNPNLYWYRQAAGRGLQLLFYSVGIGQISSEVPQNLSASRPQDRQFILSSKKLLLSDSGFYLCAWSAHSTGGINQPQHFGDGTRLSIL.

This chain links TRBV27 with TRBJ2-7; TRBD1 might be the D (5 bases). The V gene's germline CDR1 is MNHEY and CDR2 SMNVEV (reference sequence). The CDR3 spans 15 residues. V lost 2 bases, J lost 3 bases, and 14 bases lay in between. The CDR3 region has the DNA TGTGCCAGCAGTTTAGAAGCAGGGAATAACTACGAGCAGTACTTC. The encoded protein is CASSLEAGNNYEQYF.

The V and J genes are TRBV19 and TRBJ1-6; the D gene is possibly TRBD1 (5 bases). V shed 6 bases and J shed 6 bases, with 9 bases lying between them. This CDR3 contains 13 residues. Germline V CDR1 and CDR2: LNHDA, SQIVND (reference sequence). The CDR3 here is CASRDRGNSPLHF. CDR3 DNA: TGTGCCAGTAGAGACAGAGGTAATTCACCCCTCCACTTT.

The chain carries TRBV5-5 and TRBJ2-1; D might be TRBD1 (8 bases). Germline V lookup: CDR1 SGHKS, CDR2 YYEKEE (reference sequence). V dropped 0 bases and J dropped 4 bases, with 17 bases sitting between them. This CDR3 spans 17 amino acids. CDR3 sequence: CASSLEQGGFYYNEQFF. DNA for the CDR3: TGTGCCAGCAGCTTGGAACAGGGGGGGTTCTATTACAATGAGCAGTTCTTC.

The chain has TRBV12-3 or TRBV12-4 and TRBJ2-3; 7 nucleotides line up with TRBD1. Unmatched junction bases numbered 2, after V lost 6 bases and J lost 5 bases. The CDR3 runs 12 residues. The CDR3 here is CASSPGGDTQYF. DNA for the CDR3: TGTGCCAGCAGCCCAGGGGGAGATACGCAGTATTTT.

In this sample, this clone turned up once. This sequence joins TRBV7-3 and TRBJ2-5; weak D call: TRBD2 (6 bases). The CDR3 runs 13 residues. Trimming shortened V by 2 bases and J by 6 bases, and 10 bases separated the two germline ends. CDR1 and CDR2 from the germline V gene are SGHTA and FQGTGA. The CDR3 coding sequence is TGTGCCAGCAGCTTAGTGGGAGGAAAGACCCAGTACTTC. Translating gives CASSLVGGKTQYF.

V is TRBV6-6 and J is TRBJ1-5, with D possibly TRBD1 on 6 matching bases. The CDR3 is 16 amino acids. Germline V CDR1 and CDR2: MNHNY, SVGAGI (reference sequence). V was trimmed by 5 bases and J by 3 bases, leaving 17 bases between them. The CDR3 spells CASSILTGRANQPQHF. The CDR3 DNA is TGTGCCAGCAGTATACTCACAGGGAGAGCCAATCAGCCCCAGCATTTT.

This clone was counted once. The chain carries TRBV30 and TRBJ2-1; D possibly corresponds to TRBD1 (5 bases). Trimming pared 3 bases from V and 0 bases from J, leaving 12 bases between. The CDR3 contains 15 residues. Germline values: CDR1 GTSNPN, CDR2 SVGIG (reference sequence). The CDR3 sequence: CAWRRTRSSYNEQFF. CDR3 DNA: TGTGCCTGGAGGCGGACACGTAGCTCCTACAATGAGCAGTTCTTC.